This passage covers 17 T cell receptor beta chains from one sample sequenced in a study of blood T cell repertoires in COVID-19. Generated by immunoSEQ multiplex PCR, the TCRdb table keeps only in-frame clones and is missing some. The sample lists about 52,000 clones, around four fifths occurring once. The sample taken for sequencing was peripheral blood. The origin of the receptors is a man aged 70 or older with active COVID-19.

V gene TRBV5-6 combines with J gene TRBJ1-2; TRBD1 might be the D (6 bases). CDR1 and CDR2 from the germline V gene are SGHDT and YYEEEE. Trimming pared 4 bases from V and 5 bases from J, leaving 18 bases between. CDR3 length: 15 amino acids. CDR3 in amino acids: CASSQAGQGIYGYTF. The CDR3 DNA is TGTGCCAGCAGCCAAGCGGGACAAGGAATTTATGGCTACACCTTC. The entire variable domain, with the rest obtained from reference TRBV5-6 and TRBJ1-2, is as follows: DAGVTQSPTHLIKTRGQQVTLRCSPKSGHDTVSWYQQALGQGPQFIFQYYEEEERQRGNFPDRFSGHQFPNYSSELNVNALLLGDSALYLCASSQAGQGIYGYTFGSGTRLTVV.

The chain carries TRBV5-1 and TRBJ2-1; 12 bases match TRBD2. Germline trimming cut 2 bases from V and 9 bases from J; bases unmatched to any gene: 15. Looked up from germline, CDR1 is SGHRS and CDR2 is YFSETQ. The CDR3 extends over 18 amino acids. Here the CDR3 reads CASSFARASGGASSEQFF. DNA of the CDR3: TGCGCCAGCAGCTTCGCCCGTGCTAGCGGGGGGGCCAGTAGTGAGCAGTTCTTC.

V gene TRBV6-5 combines with J gene TRBJ1-2; D unresolved. Germline CDR1 is MNHEY and CDR2 is SVGAGI. CDR3 size: 12 residues. Trimming removed 10 bases from V and 4 bases from J, with 13 bases in between. CDR3 in DNA: TGTGCCACCACGAACAACGTCTATGGCTACACCTTC. Translating gives CATTNNVYGYTF.

V usage is TRBV7-2 and J usage is TRBJ2-7; 8 bases agree with TRBD1. V was pared by 4 bases and J by 5 bases, with 16 bases of the junction left unmatched. This CDR3 has 17 amino acids. In germline, CDR1 is SGHTA, CDR2 FQGNSA. For the CDR3, the DNA is TGTGCCAGCAGCTCCGGACAGGGTTTCACCGTTGAACACGAGCAGTACTTC. Its protein product is CASSSGQGFTVEHEQYF. Based on the CDR3 plus reference TRBV7-2 and TRBJ2-7, the full variable domain is GAGVSQSPSNKVTEKGKDVELRCDPISGHTALYWYRQSLGQGLEFLIYFQGNSAPDKSGLPSDRFSAERTGGSVSTLTIQRTQQEDSAVYLCASSSGQGFTVEHEQYFGPGTRLTVT.

The chain links TRBV3-1 (or the pseudogene TRBV3-2) to TRBJ2-3; the D gene is possibly TRBD2 (5 bases). The length of the CDR3 is 16 residues. Trimming took 4 bases from V and 6 from J, leaving 20 bases between them. Germline CDR1 reads LGHDT; CDR2 reads YNNKEL (reference sequence). This chain's CDR3 is CASSPPGGGPWDTQYF. The CDR3 coding sequence is TGTGCCAGCAGCCCCCCCGGCGGCGGGCCATGGGATACGCAGTATTTT.

This clone was counted only a few times. The rearrangement joins TRBV4-1 to TRBJ2-2, with 9 bases lining up with TRBD1. V lost 7 bases to trimming and J lost 4 bases; unmatched junction nucleotides: 13. The CDR3 has 17 residues. Germline CDR1 reads MGHRA; CDR2 reads YSYEKL. Written as DNA, the CDR3 is TGCGCCAGCAACCTCAACACAGGGGGCGAAACCACCGGGGAGCTGTTTTTT. It codes for CASNLNTGGETTGELFF.

Concerning this clone: Other DNA sequences in this specimen translate into the identical CDR3. This sequence joins TRBV15 and TRBJ1-5, with a possible D match to TRBD1 (6 bases). The CDR3 contains 15 residues. The V and J ends lost 0 bases and 2 bases respectively, with 8 bases between them. Per the germline V gene, CDR1 is LNHNV and CDR2 is YYDKDF (reference sequence). The CDR3, as DNA: TGTGCCACCAGCAGAGATCCAGGGGGCAATCAGCCCCAGCATTTT. Protein sequence: CATSRDPGGNQPQHF.

This chain joins TRBV7-2 and TRBJ2-1; D gene uncertain. The V and J ends lost 1 base and 3 bases respectively, with 4 bases between them. The CDR3 length is 13 residues. Germline CDR1 SGHTA, CDR2 FQGNSA. The CDR3 nucleotides are TGTGCCAGCAGCTTAGATCACTACAATGAGCAGTTCTTC. Translated, it gives CASSLDHYNEQFF.

The chain has TRBV19 and TRBJ2-1; 10 bases are shared with TRBD2. The germline V gene has CDR1 LNHDA and CDR2 SQIVND (reference sequence). This CDR3 contains 15 residues. With 3 bases clipped from V and 5 bases from J, the junction kept 4 bases outside the gene matches. CDR3 sequence: CASSIIAGGDNEQFF. The CDR3 DNA sequence: TGTGCCAGTAGTATTATAGCGGGGGGCGACAATGAGCAGTTCTTC.

This clone has just a few counts. V is TRBV7-8 and J is TRBJ2-7, with 11 bases aligning to TRBD2. From germline, CDR1 is SGHVS and CDR2 FQNEAQ. The CDR3 length is 18 residues. With 2 bases clipped from V and 7 bases from J, the junction kept 16 bases outside the gene matches. The CDR3 bases are TGTGCCAGCAGCTTACCCTCAAGACTAGCGGGGTTCAAGAAGGAGCAGTACTTC. This codes for CASSLPSRLAGFKKEQYF.

This clone has a single count. The rearrangement uses TRBV9 and TRBJ2-1; 12 positions agree with TRBD2. This CDR3 region has 16 residues. Germline CDR1 is SGDLS and CDR2 is YYNGEE. V was clipped by 5 bases and J by 8 bases; unmatched bases: 11. The DNA of the CDR3 is TGTGCCAGCAGTGAGAGACTAGCGGGGGAATTCGATGAGCAGTTCTTC. Translation gives CASSERLAGEFDEQFF. The complete variable domain, with remaining parts taken from reference TRBV9 and TRBJ2-1, reads DSGVTQTPKHLITATGQRVTLRCSPRSGDLSVYWYQQSLDQGLQFLIQYYNGEERAKGNILERFSAQQFPDLHSELNLSSLELGDSALYFCASSERLAGEFDEQFFGPGTRLTVL.

The rearrangement joins TRBV14 to TRBJ1-4; D is undetermined. There are 14 residues in the CDR3. The V gene's germline CDR1 is SGHDN and CDR2 FVKESK. V was trimmed by 3 bases and J by 3 bases, leaving 8 bases between them. CDR3 bases: TGTGCCAGCAGCCACGGGAGCTCTAATGAAAAACTGTTTTTT. Residues: CASSHGSSNEKLFF. The whole variable domain, filled in from reference TRBV14 and TRBJ1-4, reads EAGVTQFPSHSVIEKGQTVTLRCDPISGHDNLYWYRRVMGKEIKFLLHFVKESKQDESGMPNNRFLAERTGGTYSTLKVQPAELEDSGVYFCASSHGSSNEKLFFGSGTQLSVL.

Only one count was recorded for this clone. The chain is built from TRBV9 and TRBJ1-5; the D gene is possibly TRBD1 (5 bases). The length of the CDR3 is 15 residues. Trimming took off 0 bases at V and 4 bases at J, with 11 bases between the two ends. CDR1 is SGDLS and CDR2 is YYNGEE in the germline V gene. CDR3 loop: CASSVEAGVNQPQHF. CDR3 bases: TGTGCCAGCAGCGTAGAGGCGGGGGTGAATCAGCCCCAGCATTTT. Together with reference TRBV9 and TRBJ1-5, the CDR3 gives the full variable domain: DSGVTQTPKHLITATGQRVTLRCSPRSGDLSVYWYQQSLDQGLQFLIQYYNGEERAKGNILERFSAQQFPDLHSELNLSSLELGDSALYFCASSVEAGVNQPQHFGDGTRLSIL.

This clone was detected a few times. The genes are TRBV5-1 and TRBJ1-3, with 7 bases lining up with TRBD1. The junction had 8 bases not matched to a gene; V was cut back by 8 bases and J by 0 bases. This CDR3 contains 15 residues. Germline V gene lookup returns CDR1 SGHRS and CDR2 YFSETQ. The CDR3 sequence is CASSEGQSSGNTIYF. DNA for the CDR3: TGCGCCAGTTCCGAGGGACAGAGCTCTGGAAACACCATATATTTT.

This rearrangement joins TRBV5-1 to TRBJ2-1, with no clear D. This CDR3 region has 17 residues. Deletions cut 2 bases from V and 0 bases from J, with 15 bases between. Germline V lookup: CDR1 SGHRS, CDR2 YFSETQ. In DNA, the CDR3 is TGCGCCAGCAGCTTTGCCCCCTCAGCTAGCTCCTACAATGAGCAGTTCTTC. It codes for CASSFAPSASSYNEQFF.

V and J are TRBV7-9 and TRBJ2-7, with a weak D call TRBD1 (6 bases). The ends were cut back, 6 bases at V and 3 bases at J, with 12 bases in the middle. The CDR3 sequence is 13 residues long. Per germline, CDR1 SEHNR and CDR2 FQNEAQ (reference sequence). The CDR3 coding sequence is TGTGCCAGCAGTTCCCAACAGGGCTACGAGCAGTACTTC. Its translation is CASSSQQGYEQYF.

The chain couples TRBV3-1 (or the pseudogene TRBV3-2) to TRBJ2-3; D is unclear. The CDR3 is 12 residues long. Deletions cut 3 bases from V and 4 bases from J, with 5 bases between. Germline-derived CDR1 and CDR2 are LGHDT and YNNKEL (reference sequence). CDR3 in DNA: TGTGCCAGCAGCCACCTACCAGATACGCAGTATTTT. It translates to CASSHLPDTQYF.